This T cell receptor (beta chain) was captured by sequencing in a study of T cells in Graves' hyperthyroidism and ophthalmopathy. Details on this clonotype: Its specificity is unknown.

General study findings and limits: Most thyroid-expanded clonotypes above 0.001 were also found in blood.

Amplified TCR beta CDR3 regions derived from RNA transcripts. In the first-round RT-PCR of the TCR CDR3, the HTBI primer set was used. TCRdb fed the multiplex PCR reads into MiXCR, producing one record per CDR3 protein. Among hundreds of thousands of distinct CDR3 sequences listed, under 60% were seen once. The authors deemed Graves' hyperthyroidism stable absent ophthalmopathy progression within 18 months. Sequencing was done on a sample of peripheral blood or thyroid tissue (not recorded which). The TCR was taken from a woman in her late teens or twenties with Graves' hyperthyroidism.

The CDR3 coding sequence is TGCGCCAGCAGCTTGGATAGTCGGGGATCTGAAGCTTTCTTT. Translating it yields CASSLDSRGSEAFF. The chain links TRBV5-1 to TRBJ1-1; D gene ambiguous. Germline CDR1 reads SGHRS; CDR2 reads YFSETQ. The CDR3 has 14 amino acids. V shed 0 bases and J shed 6 bases, with 12 bases lying between them.